This TCR beta chain is drawn from a study of cytomegalovirus exposure and HLA in healthy donors. Findings of the study overall: An apparent linkage of common viral pathogens to several of the most significant clusters emerged in a later analysis. Versus the approximately 670-donor mean, an Asian-associated ancestry cluster reportedly showed fewer N-insertions in a later analysis.

Germline V gives CDR1 LNHDA, CDR2 SQIVND (reference sequence). V shed 6 bases, J shed 3 bases, and the junction held 8 bases outside the gene matches. The CDR3 loop spans 15 amino acids. In the PCR, 60 Vbeta and 13 Jbeta primers were used. The assay was immunoSEQ multiplex PCR, and TCRdb's table has in-frame clones only and misses some. The sample shows about 200,000 clones, about four fifths of them seen only once. About this clone: Its specificity is unknown.

The chain employs TRBV19 and TRBJ1-5; 7 nucleotides align to TRBD1. The source material was PBMCs. This clonotype was obtained from a man aged 25 to 45 in good health and CMV-seronegative. The CDR3 DNA sequence: TGTGCCAGTAGCCCTGCGGGACAGAACAATCAGCCCCAGCATTTT. Protein sequence: CASSPAGQNNQPQHF.